This T cell receptor (beta chain) was profiled in a study of blood T cell repertoires in COVID-19 (dated by TCRdb to 2018 to 2020). Notes on the research overall: Samples from collaborators originated in the United States, Italy and Spain and spanned both the acute and convalescent phases of COVID-19. HLA class I and class II types, where available, came from metadata supplied by the sample provider rather than from assay-based typing. The sample metadata nearly always contained a de-identified subject ID, COVID-19 status, age in years and sex. The repertoires were made available in a free public database intended to serve as a resource for research on the immune response to SARS-CoV-2. Samples came from the ongoing ImmuneRACE study (first 160 participants) plus 1,254 subjects from 6 global collaborators. The prospective study material was composed of cDNA or gDNA derived from T cells, B-cell-depleted T cells, or PBMCs. Deeply sampled blood TCRbeta repertoires from subjects exposed to, actively infected with, or recovered from COVID-19 were included in the dataset. What the study reported, not specific to this receptor: The amount of clinical and demographic metadata varied by source and participant and was provided uncurated.

With regard to this clone: It lacks a known antigen. Base qualities are not at hand, and no much larger clone is one base apart.

At one collaborating source in Seattle, patients were enrolled during active infection and were followed longitudinally through the course of disease. Collaborating institutions collected whole blood in K2EDTA tubes following their own protocols. For TCRbeta analysis, collaborators shipped samples as frozen whole blood, isolated PBMCs, or DNA extracted from either of those sample types. TCRbeta CDR3 regions were amplified from genomic DNA by means of the immunoSEQ Assay, a bias-controlled multiplex PCR. For the original study's pipeline: Nucleated cell counts per sample were estimated from amplification of reference gene primers within the assay. To quantify the absolute abundance of each unique TCRbeta CDR3 rearrangement, sequence reads were collapsed and filtered. For each sample, productive Simpson clonality was calculated by taking the square root of Simpson's diversity index across productive rearrangements. Sourced from immuneACCESS, this table was stored by TCRdb with only in-frame sequences that have V and J called. A share of the clones is absent; for the studies checked, an unresolved V gene accounts for under half, and the remainder has no known explanation. V and J calls and clone size are those listed in that table; D and trimming were worked out from the DNA. Within this sample are roughly 440,000 clones, with around 88% of them counted one time only. Roughly 13% of the sample goes to the ten largest clones.

The clonotype originates from a woman aged 45-59 years with COVID-19, enrolled during active disease. The source material was peripheral blood.

The DNA sequence reads TGTGCCAGCAGCTTAGTAGGGGCAGGGGGCTATGGCTACACCTTC. It codes for CASSLVGAGGYGYTF. This chain is built from TRBV7-9 and TRBJ1-2, with 7 bases in between that match TRBD1. Here V drops 1 base and J drops 4 bases, and the junction holds 6 bases not matched to any gene. The germline V gene (reference sequence) supplies CDR1 SEHNR and CDR2 FQNEAQ. From its cysteine to its phenylalanine, the CDR3 spans 15 amino acids. Just CDR3 DNA is preserved here, 45 bases in frame from base 1.